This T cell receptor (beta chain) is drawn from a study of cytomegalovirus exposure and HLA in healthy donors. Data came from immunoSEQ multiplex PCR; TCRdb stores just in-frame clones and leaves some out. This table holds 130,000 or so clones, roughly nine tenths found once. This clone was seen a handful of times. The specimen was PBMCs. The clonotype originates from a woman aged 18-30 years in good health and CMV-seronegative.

The CDR3 reads CASSPLAGGLEDTQYF. In nucleotides, the CDR3 is TGCGCCAGCAGCCCTCTAGCGGGGGGGCTTGAAGATACGCAGTATTTT. V usage is TRBV5-1 and J usage is TRBJ2-3; 12 bases line up with TRBD2. Losses at the gene ends were 4 bases for V and 5 bases for J; bases not matched to a gene: 8. The CDR3 has 16 amino acids. Per the germline V gene, CDR1 is SGHRS and CDR2 is YFSETQ.